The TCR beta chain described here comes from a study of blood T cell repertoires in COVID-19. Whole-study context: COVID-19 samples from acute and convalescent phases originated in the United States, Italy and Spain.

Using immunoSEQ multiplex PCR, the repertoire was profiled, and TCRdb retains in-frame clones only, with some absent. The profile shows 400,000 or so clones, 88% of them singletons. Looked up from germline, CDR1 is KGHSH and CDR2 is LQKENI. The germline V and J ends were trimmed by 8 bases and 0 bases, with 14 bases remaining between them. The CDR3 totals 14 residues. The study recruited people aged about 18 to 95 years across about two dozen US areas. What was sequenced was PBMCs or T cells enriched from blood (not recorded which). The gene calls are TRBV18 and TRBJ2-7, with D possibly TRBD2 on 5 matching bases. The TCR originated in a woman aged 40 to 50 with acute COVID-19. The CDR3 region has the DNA TGTGCCAGCCGATGGACGGGGAGCTCCTACGAGCAGTACTTC. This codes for CASRWTGSSYEQYF.